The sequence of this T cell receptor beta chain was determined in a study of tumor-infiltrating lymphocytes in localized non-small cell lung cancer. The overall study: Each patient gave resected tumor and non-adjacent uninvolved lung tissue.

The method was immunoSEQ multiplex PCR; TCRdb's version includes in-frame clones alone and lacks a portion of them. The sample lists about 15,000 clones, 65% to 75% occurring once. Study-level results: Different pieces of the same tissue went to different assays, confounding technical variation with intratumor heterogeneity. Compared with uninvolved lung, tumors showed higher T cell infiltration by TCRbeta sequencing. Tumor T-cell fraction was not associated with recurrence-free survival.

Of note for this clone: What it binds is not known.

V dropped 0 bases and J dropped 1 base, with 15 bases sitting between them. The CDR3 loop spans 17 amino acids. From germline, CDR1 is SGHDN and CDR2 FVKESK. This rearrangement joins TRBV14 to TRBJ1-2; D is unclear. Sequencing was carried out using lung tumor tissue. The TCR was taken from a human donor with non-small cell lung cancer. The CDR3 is CASSQEIGQEVNYGYTF. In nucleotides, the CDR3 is TGTGCCAGCAGCCAAGAAATCGGGCAGGAAGTTAACTATGGCTACACCTTC.